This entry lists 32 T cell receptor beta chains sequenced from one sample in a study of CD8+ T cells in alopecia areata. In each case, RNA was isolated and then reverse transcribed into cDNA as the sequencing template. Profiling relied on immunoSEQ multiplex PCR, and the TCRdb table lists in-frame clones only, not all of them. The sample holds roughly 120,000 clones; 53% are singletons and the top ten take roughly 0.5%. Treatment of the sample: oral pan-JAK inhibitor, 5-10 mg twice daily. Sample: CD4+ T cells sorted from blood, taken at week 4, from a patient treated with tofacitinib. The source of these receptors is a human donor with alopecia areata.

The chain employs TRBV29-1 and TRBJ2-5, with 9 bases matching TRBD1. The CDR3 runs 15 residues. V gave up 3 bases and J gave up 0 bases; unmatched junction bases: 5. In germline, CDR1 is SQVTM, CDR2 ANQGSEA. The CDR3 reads CSVERTGGDQETQYF. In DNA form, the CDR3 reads TGCAGCGTTGAGCGAACAGGGGGCGACCAAGAGACCCAGTACTTC.

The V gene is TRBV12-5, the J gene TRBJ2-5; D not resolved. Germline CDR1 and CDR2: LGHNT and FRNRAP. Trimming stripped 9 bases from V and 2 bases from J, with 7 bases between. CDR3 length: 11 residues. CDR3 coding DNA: TGTGCTAGCGCCAGACAAGAGACCCAGTACTTC. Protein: CASARQETQYF.

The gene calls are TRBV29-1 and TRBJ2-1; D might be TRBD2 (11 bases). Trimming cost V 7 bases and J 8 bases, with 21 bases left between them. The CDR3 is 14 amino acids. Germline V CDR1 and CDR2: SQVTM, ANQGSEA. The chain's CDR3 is CSALTSGTGDEQFF. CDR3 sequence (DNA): TGCAGCGCTCTGACTAGCGGGACAGGGGATGAGCAGTTCTTC.

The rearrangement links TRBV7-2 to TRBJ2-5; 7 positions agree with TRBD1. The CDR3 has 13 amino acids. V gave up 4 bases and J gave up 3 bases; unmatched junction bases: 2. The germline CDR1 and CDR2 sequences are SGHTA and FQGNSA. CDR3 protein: CASSYGTEETQYF. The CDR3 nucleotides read TGTGCCAGCAGCTACGGGACAGAAGAGACCCAGTACTTC.

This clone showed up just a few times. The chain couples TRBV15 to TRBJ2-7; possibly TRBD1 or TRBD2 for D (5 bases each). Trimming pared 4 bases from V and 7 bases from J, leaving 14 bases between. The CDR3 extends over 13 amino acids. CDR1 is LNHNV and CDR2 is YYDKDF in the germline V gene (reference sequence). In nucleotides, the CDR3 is TGTGCCACCAGCACCCGGGACGGTGGAGAGCAGTACTTC. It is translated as CATSTRDGGEQYF.

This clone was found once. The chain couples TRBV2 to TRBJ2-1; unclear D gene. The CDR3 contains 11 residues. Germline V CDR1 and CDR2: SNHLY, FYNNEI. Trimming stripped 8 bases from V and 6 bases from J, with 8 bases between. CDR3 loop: CASSFGNEQFF. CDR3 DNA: TGTGCCAGCTCGTTCGGCAATGAGCAGTTCTTC.

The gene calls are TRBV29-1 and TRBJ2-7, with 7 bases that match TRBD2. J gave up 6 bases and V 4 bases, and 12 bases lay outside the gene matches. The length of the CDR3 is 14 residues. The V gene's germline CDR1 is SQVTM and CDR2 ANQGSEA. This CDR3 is CSVGEGSRLSEQYF. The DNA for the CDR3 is TGCAGCGTTGGGGAGGGGTCCAGGCTATCCGAGCAGTACTTC.

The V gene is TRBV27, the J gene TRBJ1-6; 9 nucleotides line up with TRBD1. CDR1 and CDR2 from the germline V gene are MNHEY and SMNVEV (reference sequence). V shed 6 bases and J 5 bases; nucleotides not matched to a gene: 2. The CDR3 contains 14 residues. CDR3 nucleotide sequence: TGTGCCAGCAGCCGGGACAGGGATAATTCACCCCTCCACTTT. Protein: CASSRDRDNSPLHF.

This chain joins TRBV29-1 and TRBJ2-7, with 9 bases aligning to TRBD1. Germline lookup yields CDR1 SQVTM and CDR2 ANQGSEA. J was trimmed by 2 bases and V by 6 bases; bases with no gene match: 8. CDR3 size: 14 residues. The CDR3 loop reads CSVDTGGTTYEQYF. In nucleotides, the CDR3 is TGCAGCGTGGACACAGGGGGCACCACCTACGAGCAGTACTTC.

Here the CDR3 DNA reads TGTGCCAGCAGCGTAGACGGCGGGACCTACAATGAGCAGTTCTTC. Translated, it gives CASSVDGGTYNEQFF. The chain uses TRBV9 and TRBJ2-1, with D perhaps matching TRBD2 (6 bases). V gave up 0 bases and J gave up 2 bases, with 9 bases separating them. This CDR3 is built from 15 residues. Germline assignment: CDR1 SGDLS and CDR2 YYNGEE.

CDR3 sequence: CASSPNRGYEQYF. In DNA, the CDR3 is TGTGCCAGCAGCCCGAACAGGGGTTACGAGCAGTACTTC. The chain recombines TRBV13 with TRBJ2-7, with 7 bases lining up with TRBD1. The V gene's germline CDR1 is PRHDT and CDR2 FYEKMQ (reference sequence). The CDR3 has 13 amino acids. The J segment lost 4 bases and the V segment lost 5 bases, leaving 5 bases of the junction unmatched. Filled out from reference TRBV13 and TRBJ2-7, the complete variable domain reads AAGVIQSPRHLIKEKRETATLKCYPIPRHDTVYWYQQGPGQDPQFLISFYEKMQSDKGSIPDRFSAQQFSDYHSELNMSSLELGDSALYFCASSPNRGYEQYFGPGTRLTVT.

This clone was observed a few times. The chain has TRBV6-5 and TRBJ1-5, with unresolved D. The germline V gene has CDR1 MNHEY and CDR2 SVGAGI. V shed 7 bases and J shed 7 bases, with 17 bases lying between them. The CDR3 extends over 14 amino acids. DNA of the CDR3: TGTGCCAGCACCCCTTCGGGGTTTGGGCAGCCCCAGCATTTT. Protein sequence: CASTPSGFGQPQHF.

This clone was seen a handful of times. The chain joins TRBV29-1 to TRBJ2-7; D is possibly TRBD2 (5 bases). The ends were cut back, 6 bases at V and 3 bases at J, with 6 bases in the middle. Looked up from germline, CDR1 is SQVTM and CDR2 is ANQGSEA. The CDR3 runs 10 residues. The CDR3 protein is CSVRDYEQYF. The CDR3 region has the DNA TGCAGCGTCCGGGACTACGAGCAGTACTTC.

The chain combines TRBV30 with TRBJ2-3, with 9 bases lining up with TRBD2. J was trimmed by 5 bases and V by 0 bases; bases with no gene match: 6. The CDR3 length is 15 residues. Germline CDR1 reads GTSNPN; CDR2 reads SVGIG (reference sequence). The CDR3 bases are TGTGCCTGGAGTGTTGGTAGCGGGAGTCGAGATACGCAGTATTTT. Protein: CAWSVGSGSRDTQYF. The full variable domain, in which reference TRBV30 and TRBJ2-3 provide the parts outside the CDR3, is SQTIHQWPATLVQPVGSPLSLECTVEGTSNPNLYWYRQAAGRGLQLLFYSVGIGQISSEVPQNLSASRPQDRQFILSSKKLLLSDSGFYLCAWSVGSGSRDTQYFGPGTRLTVL.

The CDR3 bases are TGTGCCAGCCGCAGACAGGGGCAGGGAGAGCAGTACTTC. Its protein product is CASRRQGQGEQYF. V and J are TRBV14 and TRBJ2-7, with 8 bases lining up with TRBD1. V dropped 8 bases and J dropped 7; count of bases not matched to a gene: 10. Germline V CDR1 and CDR2: SGHDN, FVKESK. The CDR3 has 13 residues.

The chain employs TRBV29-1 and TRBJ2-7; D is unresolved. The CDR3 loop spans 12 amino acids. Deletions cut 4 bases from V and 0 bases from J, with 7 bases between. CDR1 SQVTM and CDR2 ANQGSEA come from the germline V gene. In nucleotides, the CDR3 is TGCAGCGTTGGACATTACTCCTACGAGCAGTACTTC. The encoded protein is CSVGHYSYEQYF.

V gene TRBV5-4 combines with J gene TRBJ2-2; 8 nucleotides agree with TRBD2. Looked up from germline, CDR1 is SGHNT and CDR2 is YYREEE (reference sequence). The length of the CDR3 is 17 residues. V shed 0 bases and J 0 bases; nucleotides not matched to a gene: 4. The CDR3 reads CASSLERGTSNTGELFF. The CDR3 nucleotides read TGTGCCAGCAGCTTGGAGCGGGGGACATCGAACACCGGGGAGCTGTTTTTT. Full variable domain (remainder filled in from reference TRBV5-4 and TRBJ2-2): ETGVTQSPTHLIKTRGQQVTLRCSSQSGHNTVSWYQQALGQGPQFIFQYYREEENGRGNFPPRFSGLQFPNYSSELNVNALELDDSALYLCASSLERGTSNTGELFFGEGSRLTVL.

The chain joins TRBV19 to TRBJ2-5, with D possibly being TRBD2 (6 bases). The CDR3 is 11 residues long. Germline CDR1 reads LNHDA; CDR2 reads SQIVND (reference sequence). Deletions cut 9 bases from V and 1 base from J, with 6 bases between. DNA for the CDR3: TGTGCCAGCGGGGGCCAAGAGACCCAGTACTTC. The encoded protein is CASGGQETQYF.

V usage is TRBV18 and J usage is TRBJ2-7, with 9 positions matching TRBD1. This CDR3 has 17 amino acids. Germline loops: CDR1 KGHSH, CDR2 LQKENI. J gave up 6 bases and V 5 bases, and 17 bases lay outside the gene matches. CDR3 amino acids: CASSTATGGVLTGEQYF. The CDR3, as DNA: TGTGCCAGCTCAACGGCTACAGGGGGCGTTCTCACGGGCGAGCAGTACTTC.

Written as DNA, the CDR3 is TGTGCCAGCACCCGACAGGGACACACTGAAGCTTTCTTT. This encodes CASTRQGHTEAFF. V and J are TRBV6-5 and TRBJ1-1, with 7 positions matching TRBD1. The CDR3 is made up of 13 amino acids. Trimming removed 7 bases from V and 3 bases from J; junction bases left unmatched: 5. Germline CDR1 reads MNHEY; CDR2 reads SVGAGI.

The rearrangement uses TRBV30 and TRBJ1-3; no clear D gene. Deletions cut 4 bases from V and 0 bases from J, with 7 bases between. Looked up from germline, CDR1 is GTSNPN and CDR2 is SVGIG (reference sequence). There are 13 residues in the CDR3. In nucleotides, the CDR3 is TGTGCCTGGAACATTGACTCTGGAAACACCATATATTTT. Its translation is CAWNIDSGNTIYF. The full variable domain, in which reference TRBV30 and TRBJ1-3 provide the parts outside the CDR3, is SQTIHQWPATLVQPVGSPLSLECTVEGTSNPNLYWYRQAAGRGLQLLFYSVGIGQISSEVPQNLSASRPQDRQFILSSKKLLLSDSGFYLCAWNIDSGNTIYFGEGSWLTVV.

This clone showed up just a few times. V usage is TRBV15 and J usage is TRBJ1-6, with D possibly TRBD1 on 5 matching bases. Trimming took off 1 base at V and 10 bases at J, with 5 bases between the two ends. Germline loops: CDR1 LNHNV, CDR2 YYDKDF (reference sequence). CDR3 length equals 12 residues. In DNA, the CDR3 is TGTGCCACCAGCAGAGGGGACTCACCCCTCCACTTT. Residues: CATSRGDSPLHF.

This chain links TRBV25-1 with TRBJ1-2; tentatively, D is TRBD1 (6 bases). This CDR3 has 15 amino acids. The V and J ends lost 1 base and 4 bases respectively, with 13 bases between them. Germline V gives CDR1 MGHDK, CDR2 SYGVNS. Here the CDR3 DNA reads TGTGCCAGCAGTGAATCGCAGGGACAACTCTATGGCTACACCTTC. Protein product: CASSESQGQLYGYTF.

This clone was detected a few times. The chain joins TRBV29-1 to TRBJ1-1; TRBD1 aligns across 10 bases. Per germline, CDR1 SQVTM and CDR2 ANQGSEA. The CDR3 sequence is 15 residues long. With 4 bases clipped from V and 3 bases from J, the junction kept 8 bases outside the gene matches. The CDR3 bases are TGCAGCGTTGCAAGACAGGGGGCGATGGACACTGAAGCTTTCTTT. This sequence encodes CSVARQGAMDTEAFF.

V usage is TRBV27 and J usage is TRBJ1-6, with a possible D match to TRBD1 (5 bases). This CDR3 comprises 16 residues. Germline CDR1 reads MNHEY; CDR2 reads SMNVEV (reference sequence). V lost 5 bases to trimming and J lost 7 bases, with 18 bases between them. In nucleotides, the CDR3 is TGTGCCAGCAGTCGCGGCTGGGGCCAAATCAATTCACCCCTCCACTTT. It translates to CASSRGWGQINSPLHF.

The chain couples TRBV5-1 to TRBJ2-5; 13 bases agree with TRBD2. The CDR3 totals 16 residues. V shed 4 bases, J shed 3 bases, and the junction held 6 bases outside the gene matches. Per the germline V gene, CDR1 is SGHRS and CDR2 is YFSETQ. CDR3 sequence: CASSPWTSGREETQYF. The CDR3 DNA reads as TGCGCCAGCAGCCCATGGACTAGCGGGAGAGAAGAGACCCAGTACTTC.

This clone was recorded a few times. The CDR3 sequence: CSVDSQAPYNEQFF. CDR3 nucleotides: TGCAGCGTTGATTCACAGGCCCCCTACAATGAGCAGTTCTTC. The gene calls are TRBV29-1 and TRBJ2-1, with D tentatively TRBD1 (5 bases). CDR3 length: 14 residues. Germline V gives CDR1 SQVTM, CDR2 ANQGSEA. V gave up 3 bases and J gave up 2 bases, with 11 bases separating them.

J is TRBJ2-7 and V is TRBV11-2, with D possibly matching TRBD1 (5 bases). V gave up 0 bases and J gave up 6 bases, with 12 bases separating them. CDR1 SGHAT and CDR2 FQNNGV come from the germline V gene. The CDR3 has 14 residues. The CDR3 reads CASSLDWVGVEQYF. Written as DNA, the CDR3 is TGTGCCAGCAGCTTAGATTGGGTAGGGGTCGAGCAGTACTTC.

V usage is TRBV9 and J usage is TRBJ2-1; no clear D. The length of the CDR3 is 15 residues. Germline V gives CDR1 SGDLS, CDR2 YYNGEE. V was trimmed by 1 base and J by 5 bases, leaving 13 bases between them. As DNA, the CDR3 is TGTGCCAGCAGCGTATCAAGGGCCTTTAACAATGAGCAGTTCTTC. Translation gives CASSVSRAFNNEQFF.

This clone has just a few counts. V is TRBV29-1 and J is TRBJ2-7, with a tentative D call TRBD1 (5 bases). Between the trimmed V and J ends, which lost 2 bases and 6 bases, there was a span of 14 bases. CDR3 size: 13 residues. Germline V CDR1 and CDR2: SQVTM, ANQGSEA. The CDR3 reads CSVEIRERGEQYF. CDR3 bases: TGCAGCGTTGAAATCAGGGAAAGAGGCGAGCAGTACTTC.

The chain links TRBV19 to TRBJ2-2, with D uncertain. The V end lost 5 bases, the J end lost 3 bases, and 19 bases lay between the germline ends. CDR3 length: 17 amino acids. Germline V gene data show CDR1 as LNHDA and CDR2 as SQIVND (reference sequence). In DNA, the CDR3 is TGTGCCAGTAGTCAAACTCCGCAGGCACGGGACACCGGGGAGCTGTTTTTT. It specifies CASSQTPQARDTGELFF. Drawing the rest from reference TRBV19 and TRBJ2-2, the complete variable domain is DGGITQSPKYLFRKEGQNVTLSCEQNLNHDAMYWYRQDPGQGLRLIYYSQIVNDFQKGDIAEGYSVSREKKESFPLTVTSAQKNPTAFYLCASSQTPQARDTGELFFGEGSRLTVL.

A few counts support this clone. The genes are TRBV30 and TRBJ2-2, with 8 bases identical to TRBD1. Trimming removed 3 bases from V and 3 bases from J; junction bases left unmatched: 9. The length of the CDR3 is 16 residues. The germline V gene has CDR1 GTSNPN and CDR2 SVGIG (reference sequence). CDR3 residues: CAWSPKGQADTGELFF. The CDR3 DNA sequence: TGTGCCTGGAGCCCAAAGGGACAGGCGGACACCGGGGAGCTGTTTTTT.